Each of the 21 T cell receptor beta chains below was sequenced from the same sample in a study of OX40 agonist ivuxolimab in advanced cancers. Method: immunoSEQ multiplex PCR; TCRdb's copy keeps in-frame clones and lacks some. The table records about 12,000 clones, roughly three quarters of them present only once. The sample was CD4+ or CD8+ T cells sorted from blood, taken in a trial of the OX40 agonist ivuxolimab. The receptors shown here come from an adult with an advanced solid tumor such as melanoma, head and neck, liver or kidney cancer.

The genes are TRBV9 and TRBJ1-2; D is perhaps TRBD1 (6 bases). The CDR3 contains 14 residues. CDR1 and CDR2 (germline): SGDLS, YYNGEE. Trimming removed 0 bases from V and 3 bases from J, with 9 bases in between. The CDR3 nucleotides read TGTGCCAGCAGCGTAGCAGGGGCGGACTATGGCTACACCTTC. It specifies CASSVAGADYGYTF.

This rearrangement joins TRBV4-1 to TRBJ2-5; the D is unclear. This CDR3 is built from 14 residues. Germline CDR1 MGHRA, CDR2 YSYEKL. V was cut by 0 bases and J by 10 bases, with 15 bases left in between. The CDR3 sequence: CASSQDDSATDQYF. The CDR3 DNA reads TGCGCCAGCAGCCAAGATGACTCCGCAACGGACCAGTACTTC.

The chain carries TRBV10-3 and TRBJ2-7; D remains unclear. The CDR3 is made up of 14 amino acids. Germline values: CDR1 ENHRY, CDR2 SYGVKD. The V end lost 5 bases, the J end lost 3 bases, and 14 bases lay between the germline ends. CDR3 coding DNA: TGTGCCATCAGTCACAAGGAACCACTCTACGAGCAGTACTTC. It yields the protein CAISHKEPLYEQYF.

CDR3 loop: CASGGYSNQPQHF. CDR3 nucleotide sequence: TGTGCCAGCGGCGGGTATAGCAATCAGCCCCAGCATTTT. The chain links TRBV27 to TRBJ1-5; D unresolved. The CDR3 totals 13 residues. Trimming stripped 8 bases from V and 0 bases from J, with 8 bases between. Germline V gene lookup returns CDR1 MNHEY and CDR2 SMNVEV (reference sequence).

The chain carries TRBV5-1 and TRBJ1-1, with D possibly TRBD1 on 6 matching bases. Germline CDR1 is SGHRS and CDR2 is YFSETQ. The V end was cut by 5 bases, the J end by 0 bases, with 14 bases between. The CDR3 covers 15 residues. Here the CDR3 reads CASRPGGNMNTEAFF. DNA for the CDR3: TGCGCCAGCAGACCGGGGGGCAACATGAACACTGAAGCTTTCTTT.

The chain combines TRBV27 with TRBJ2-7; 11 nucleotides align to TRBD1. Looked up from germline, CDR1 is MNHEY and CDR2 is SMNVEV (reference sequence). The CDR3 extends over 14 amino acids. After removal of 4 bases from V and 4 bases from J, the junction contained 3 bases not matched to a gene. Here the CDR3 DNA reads TGTGCCAGCAGTTCCGGGACAGGGGGTTACGAGCAGTACTTC. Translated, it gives CASSSGTGGYEQYF.

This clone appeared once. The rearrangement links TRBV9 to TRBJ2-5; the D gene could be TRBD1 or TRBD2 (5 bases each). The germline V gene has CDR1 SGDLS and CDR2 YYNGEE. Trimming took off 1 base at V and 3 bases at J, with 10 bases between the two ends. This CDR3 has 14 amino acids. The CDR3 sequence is CASSVQMGEETQYF. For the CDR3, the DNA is TGTGCCAGCAGCGTACAGATGGGGGAAGAGACCCAGTACTTC. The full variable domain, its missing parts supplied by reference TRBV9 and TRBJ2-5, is DSGVTQTPKHLITATGQRVTLRCSPRSGDLSVYWYQQSLDQGLQFLIQYYNGEERAKGNILERFSAQQFPDLHSELNLSSLELGDSALYFCASSVQMGEETQYFGPGTRLLVL.

CDR3 protein: CASRTDKVLLQTNEKLFF. For the CDR3, the DNA is TGTGCCAGCAGGACGGACAAAGTCCTTCTACAAACTAATGAAAAACTGTTTTTT. The chain couples TRBV28 to TRBJ1-4; D is possibly TRBD1 (5 bases). V was clipped by 6 bases and J by 1 base, with 21 bases between them. The CDR3 sequence is 18 residues long. From germline, CDR1 is MDHEN and CDR2 SYDVKM.

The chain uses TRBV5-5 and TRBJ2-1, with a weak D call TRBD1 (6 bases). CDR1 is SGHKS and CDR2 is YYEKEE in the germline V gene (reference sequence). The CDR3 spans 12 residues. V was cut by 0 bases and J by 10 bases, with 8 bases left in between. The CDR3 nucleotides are TGTGCCAGCAGCTTGGGTGGACAGGAGCAGTTCTTC. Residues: CASSLGGQEQFF. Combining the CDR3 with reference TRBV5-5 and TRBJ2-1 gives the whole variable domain DAGVTQSPTHLIKTRGQQVTLRCSPISGHKSVSWYQQVLGQGPQFIFQYYEKEERGRGNFPDRFSARQFPNYSSELNVNALLLGDSALYLCASSLGGQEQFFGPGTRLTVL.

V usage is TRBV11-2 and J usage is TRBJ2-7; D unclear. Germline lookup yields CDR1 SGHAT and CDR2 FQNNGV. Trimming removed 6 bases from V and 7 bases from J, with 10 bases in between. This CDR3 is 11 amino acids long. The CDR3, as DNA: TGTGCCAGCAGTTTTACACGGGAGCAGTACTTC. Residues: CASSFTREQYF.

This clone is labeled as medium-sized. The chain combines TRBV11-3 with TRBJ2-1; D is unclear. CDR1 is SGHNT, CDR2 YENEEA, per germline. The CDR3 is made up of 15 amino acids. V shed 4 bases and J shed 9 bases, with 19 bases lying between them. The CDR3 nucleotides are TGTGCCAGCAGCTCGAGACTCCAGGCCGATGGTGAGCAGTTCTTC. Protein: CASSSRLQADGEQFF.

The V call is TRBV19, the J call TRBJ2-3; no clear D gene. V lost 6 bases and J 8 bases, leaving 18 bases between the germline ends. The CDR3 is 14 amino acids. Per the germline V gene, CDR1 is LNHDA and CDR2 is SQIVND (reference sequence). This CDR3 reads CASRDRREFGTQYF. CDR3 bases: TGTGCCAGTAGAGACCGTAGGGAATTTGGTACGCAGTATTTT.

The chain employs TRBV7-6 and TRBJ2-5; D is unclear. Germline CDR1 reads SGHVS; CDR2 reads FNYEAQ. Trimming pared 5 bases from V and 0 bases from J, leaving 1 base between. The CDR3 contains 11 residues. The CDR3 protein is CASSHQETQYF. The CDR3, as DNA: TGTGCCAGCAGCCACCAAGAGACCCAGTACTTC.

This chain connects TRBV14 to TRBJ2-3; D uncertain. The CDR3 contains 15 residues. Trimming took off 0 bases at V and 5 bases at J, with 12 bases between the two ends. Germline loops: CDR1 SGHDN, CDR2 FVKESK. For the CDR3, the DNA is TGTGCCAGCAGCCAAGATAGTTGGCCTGGAGATACGCAGTATTTT. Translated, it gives CASSQDSWPGDTQYF.

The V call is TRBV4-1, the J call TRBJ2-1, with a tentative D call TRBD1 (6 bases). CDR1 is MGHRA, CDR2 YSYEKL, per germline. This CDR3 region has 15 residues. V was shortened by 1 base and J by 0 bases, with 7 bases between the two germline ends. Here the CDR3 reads CASSQADSSYNEQFF. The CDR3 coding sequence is TGCGCCAGCAGCCAAGCGGACAGCTCCTACAATGAGCAGTTCTTC.

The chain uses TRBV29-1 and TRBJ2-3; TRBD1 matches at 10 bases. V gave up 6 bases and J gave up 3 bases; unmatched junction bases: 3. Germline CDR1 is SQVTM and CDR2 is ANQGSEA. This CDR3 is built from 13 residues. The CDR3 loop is CSVDRGLTDTQYF. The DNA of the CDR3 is TGCAGCGTGGACAGGGGGTTGACAGATACGCAGTATTTT.

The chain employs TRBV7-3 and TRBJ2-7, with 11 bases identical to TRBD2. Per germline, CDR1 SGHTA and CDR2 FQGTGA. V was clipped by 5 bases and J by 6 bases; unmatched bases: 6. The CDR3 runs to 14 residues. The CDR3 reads CASSALAGGPEQYF. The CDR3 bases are TGTGCCAGCAGCGCCCTAGCGGGAGGTCCCGAGCAGTACTTC.

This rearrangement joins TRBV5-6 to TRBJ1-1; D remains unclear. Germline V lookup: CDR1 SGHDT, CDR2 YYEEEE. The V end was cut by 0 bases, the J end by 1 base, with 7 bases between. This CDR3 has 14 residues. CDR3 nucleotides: TGTGCCAGCAGCTTGGGACTCCCGAACACTGAAGCTTTCTTT. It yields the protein CASSLGLPNTEAFF.

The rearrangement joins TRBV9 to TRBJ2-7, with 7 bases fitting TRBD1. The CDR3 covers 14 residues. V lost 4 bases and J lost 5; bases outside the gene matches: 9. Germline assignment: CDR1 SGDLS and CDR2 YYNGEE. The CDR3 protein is CASSPGDRGNEQYF. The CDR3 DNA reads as TGTGCCAGCAGCCCCGGGGACAGAGGGAACGAGCAGTACTTC.

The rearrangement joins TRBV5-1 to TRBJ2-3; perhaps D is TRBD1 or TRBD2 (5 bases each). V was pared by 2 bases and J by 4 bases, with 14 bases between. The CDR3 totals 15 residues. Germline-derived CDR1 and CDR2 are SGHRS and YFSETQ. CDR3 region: CASSFPSRDPDTQYF. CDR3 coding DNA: TGCGCCAGCAGCTTCCCGTCTCGGGACCCAGATACGCAGTATTTT.

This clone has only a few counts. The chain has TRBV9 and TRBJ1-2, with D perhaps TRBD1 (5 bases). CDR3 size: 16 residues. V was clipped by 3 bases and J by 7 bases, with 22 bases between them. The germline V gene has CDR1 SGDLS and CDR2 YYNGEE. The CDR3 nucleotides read TGTGCCAGCAGCGCGGACGGGGGGTCGTCTCTTCCTGGCTACACCTTC. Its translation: CASSADGGSSLPGYTF.